The present entry profiles one T cell receptor beta chain with its context. Specified time point: recipient sample about 28 days before transplant, after cytoreduction. Germline CDR1 and CDR2: SGHTA and FQGNSA. The CDR3 spans 15 residues. Germline trimming cut 1 base from V and 7 bases from J; bases unmatched to any gene: 7. The entry originates in a study of T cell clonotyping in hematopoietic cell transplantation. The method was immunoSEQ multiplex PCR; TCRdb's version includes in-frame clones alone and lacks a portion of them. In the table there are over 10,000 clones, over 70% of which are singletons.

The sequence came from a man aged 60 to 75 with acute myeloid leukemia. Some clones in this sample may be carry-over from other donors' samples. This sequence joins TRBV7-2 and TRBJ1-2; 9 nucleotides agree with TRBD1. The source was peripheral blood mononuclear cells, collected before stem cell transplant. The CDR3 sequence is CASSLGGGDRAGYTF. CDR3 bases: TGTGCCAGCAGCTTAGGCGGAGGGGACAGGGCTGGCTACACCTTC.